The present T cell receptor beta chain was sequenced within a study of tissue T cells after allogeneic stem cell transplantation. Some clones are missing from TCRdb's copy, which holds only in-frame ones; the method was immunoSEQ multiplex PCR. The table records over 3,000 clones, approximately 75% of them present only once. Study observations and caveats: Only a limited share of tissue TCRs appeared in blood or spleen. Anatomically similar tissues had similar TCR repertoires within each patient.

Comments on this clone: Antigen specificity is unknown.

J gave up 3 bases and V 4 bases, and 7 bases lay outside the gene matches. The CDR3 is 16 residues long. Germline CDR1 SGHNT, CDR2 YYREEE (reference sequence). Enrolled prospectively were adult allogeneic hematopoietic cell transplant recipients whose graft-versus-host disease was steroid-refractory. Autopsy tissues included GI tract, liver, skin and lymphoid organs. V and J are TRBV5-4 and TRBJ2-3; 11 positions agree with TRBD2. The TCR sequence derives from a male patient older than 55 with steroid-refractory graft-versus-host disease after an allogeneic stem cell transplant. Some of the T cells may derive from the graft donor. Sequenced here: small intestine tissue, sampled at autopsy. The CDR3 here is CASSNPLAGGTDTQYF. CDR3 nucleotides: TGTGCCAGCAGCAACCCCCTAGCGGGAGGTACAGATACGCAGTATTTT.